This TCR beta chain comes out of a study of monozygotic twins with inflammatory bowel disease. Study-wide points: No single strong signal or clonotype associated with IBD was supported. Background noise in patient repertoires may stem from differing immunosuppressive treatments.

Notes on this clonotype: Its cognate antigen is unknown.

The length of the CDR3 is 13 residues. Germline CDR1 reads ENHRY; CDR2 reads SYGVKD. Template switching added UMIs carrying a 6-nucleotide sample barcode. After re-calling the 5' RACE reads, TCRdb lists one entry per CDR3 protein, DNA absent. The sample table includes about 440,000 distinct CDR3 sequences. Staff drew a roughly 2.5 ml blood sample from each donor. This chain uses TRBV10-3 with TRBJ1-2. The specimen was blood. The sequence was collected from a human donor with ulcerative colitis or Crohn's disease, or a healthy co-twin of an affected twin (not recorded which). The CDR3 reads CAISVEGLYGYTF.